These 17 T cell receptor beta chains were all obtained from the same sample, sequenced in a study of cytotoxic CD8 clonotypes in ibrutinib-treated CLL. Here immunoSEQ multiplex PCR was the method, and the copy in TCRdb shows in-frame clones only, minus some. The sample includes tens of thousands of clones, roughly 53% seen only once; the top ten take about 30%. The sequenced sample was PBMCs, obtained after 12 months of ibrutinib treatment. The receptors come from a human donor with chronic lymphocytic leukemia.

This clone was seen once. The CDR3 here is CASSPAYEKLFF. The CDR3, as DNA: TGTGCCAGCAGTCCAGCCTATGAAAAACTGTTTTTT. This rearrangement joins TRBV7-9 to TRBJ1-4; no reliable D call. V lost 6 bases and J 6 bases, leaving 8 bases between the germline ends. The CDR3 contains 12 residues. The germline CDR1 and CDR2 sequences are SEHNR and FQNEAQ (reference sequence).

The chain employs TRBV7-9 and TRBJ2-1; 7 nucleotides agree with TRBD2. The CDR3 sequence is 15 residues long. V was clipped by 5 bases and J by 7 bases; unmatched bases: 11. Germline V gives CDR1 SEHNR, CDR2 FQNEAQ (reference sequence). The chain's CDR3 is CASSPRYGRENEQFF. The CDR3, as DNA: TGTGCCAGCAGCCCCCGGTATGGGCGGGAGAATGAGCAGTTCTTC.

The J gene is TRBJ2-7, the V gene TRBV19; D is tentatively TRBD1 or TRBD2 (6 bases each). The V gene's germline CDR1 is LNHDA and CDR2 SQIVND (reference sequence). Trimming stripped 8 bases from V and 5 bases from J, with 19 bases between. This CDR3 is built from 14 residues. CDR3 region: CASGSRGRVHEQYF. CDR3 nucleotide sequence: TGTGCCAGTGGATCCCGGGGGCGTGTGCACGAGCAGTACTTC.

The chain employs TRBV2 and TRBJ2-1; D might be TRBD1 (6 bases). Trimming cost V 6 bases and J 5 bases, with 11 bases left between them. Germline V gives CDR1 SNHLY, CDR2 FYNNEI. This CDR3 is 13 amino acids long. CDR3 nucleotides: TGTGCCAGCAGACTTGACAGGAACAATGAGCAGTTCTTC. It is translated as CASRLDRNNEQFF.

The genes are TRBV7-9 and TRBJ1-1; 8 bases match TRBD1. The CDR3 consists of 16 residues. The germline CDR1 and CDR2 sequences are SEHNR and FQNEAQ (reference sequence). Germline trimming cut 5 bases from V and 4 bases from J; bases unmatched to any gene: 12. CDR3 residues: CASSPRGDRLGTEAFF. The DNA of the CDR3 is TGTGCCAGCAGCCCACGAGGGGACAGGCTGGGCACTGAAGCTTTCTTT. The full variable domain, rest sourced from reference TRBV7-9 and TRBJ1-1, is DTGVSQNPRHKITKRGQNVTFRCDPISEHNRLYWYRQTLGQGPEFLTYFQNEAQLEKSRLLSDRFSAERPKGSFSTLEIQRTEQGDSAMYLCASSPRGDRLGTEAFFGQGTRLTVV.

The chain combines TRBV5-6 with TRBJ1-1; the D gene is possibly TRBD1 (6 bases). V lost 0 bases and J lost 7, with 13 bases in between. The germline gives CDR1 SGHDT, CDR2 YYEEEE. The CDR3 consists of 14 residues. CDR3 bases: TGTGCCAGCAGCTTGGTCGGACAGATGATTGAAGCTTTCTTT. Translated, it gives CASSLVGQMIEAFF.

This chain connects TRBV5-1 to TRBJ2-1; 8 bases map to TRBD1. CDR1 SGHRS and CDR2 YFSETQ come from the germline V gene. J lost 6 bases, V lost 0 bases, and 8 bases had no gene match. The CDR3 has 16 residues. CDR3 nucleotides: TGCGCCAGCAGCTTGGTGGGGACAGGCATCGTCAATGAGCAGTTCTTC. Residues: CASSLVGTGIVNEQFF.

The chain couples TRBV19 to TRBJ2-7; TRBD1 aligns across 10 bases. V was clipped by 4 bases and J by 6 bases; unmatched bases: 6. CDR1 LNHDA and CDR2 SQIVND come from the germline V gene (reference sequence). This CDR3 is 14 amino acids long. The CDR3 loop is CASSTRDRGTEQYF. The CDR3 coding sequence is TGTGCCAGTAGTACCCGGGACAGGGGTACCGAGCAGTACTTC. Full variable domain (outside the CDR3, taken from reference TRBV19 and TRBJ2-7): DGGITQSPKYLFRKEGQNVTLSCEQNLNHDAMYWYRQDPGQGLRLIYYSQIVNDFQKGDIAEGYSVSREKKESFPLTVTSAQKNPTAFYLCASSTRDRGTEQYFGPGTRLTVT.

V is TRBV15 and J is TRBJ1-1; TRBD1 is a possible D gene (6 bases). The CDR3 sequence is 12 residues long. The germline V gene encodes CDR1 LNHNV and CDR2 YYDKDF (reference sequence). The ends were cut back, 8 bases at V and 3 bases at J, with 10 bases in the middle. DNA of the CDR3: TGTGCCACCCAAGGGGGGGACACTGAAGCTTTCTTT. As protein: CATQGGDTEAFF.

This sequence joins TRBV6-5 and TRBJ2-7, with 8 positions matching TRBD1. CDR3 size: 14 residues. Germline CDR1 is MNHEY and CDR2 is SVGAGI. V lost 6 bases and J lost 6; bases outside the gene matches: 10. CDR3 DNA: TGTGCCAGCAGAAAGGGACAGGTAACTGTCGAGCAGTACTTC. This encodes CASRKGQVTVEQYF.

This clone was seen more than once but under ten times. The rearrangement links TRBV30 to TRBJ2-7, with 9 bases fitting TRBD1. Per the germline V gene, CDR1 is GTSNPN and CDR2 is SVGIG (reference sequence). CDR3 size: 13 residues. The V gene end was trimmed by 6 bases and the J gene end by 7 bases; junction bases not matched to a gene: 10. The CDR3 loop is CACFNRGLREQYF. The CDR3 bases are TGTGCCTGCTTTAACAGGGGGCTAAGGGAGCAGTACTTC.

The J gene is TRBJ1-5, the V gene TRBV5-1; possibly TRBD1 for D (6 bases). This CDR3 spans 13 amino acids. The V end was cut by 4 bases, the J end by 5 bases, with 10 bases between. Germline V gene sequence: CDR1 SGHRS, CDR2 YFSETQ. CDR3 bases: TGCGCCAGCAGCGTACAGGGAGATCAGCCCCAGCATTTT. Its protein product is CASSVQGDQPQHF.

The chain's CDR3 is CASSLVGGRLANYGYTF. The CDR3 nucleotides read TGTGCCAGCAGCTTAGTAGGGGGCCGGTTGGCTAACTATGGCTACACCTTC. This chain uses TRBV7-9 with TRBJ1-2, with 7 bases aligning to TRBD1. Germline CDR1 SEHNR, CDR2 FQNEAQ (reference sequence). The CDR3 runs to 17 residues. J lost 0 bases, V lost 1 base, and 8 bases had no gene match.

This clone was seen only once. The chain couples TRBV9 to TRBJ2-5, with TRBD1 matching 9 bases. This CDR3 comprises 15 residues. Germline-derived CDR1 and CDR2 are SGDLS and YYNGEE. With V trimmed by 2 bases and J by 4 bases, 6 bases remained unmatched. This CDR3 is CASSVAGTGIETQYF. CDR3 bases: TGTGCCAGCAGCGTTGCCGGGACAGGGATAGAGACCCAGTACTTC.

V gene TRBV11-2 combines with J gene TRBJ2-7; TRBD2 might be the D (5 bases). This CDR3 has 16 amino acids. Germline CDR1 and CDR2: SGHAT and FQNNGV. V lost 5 bases, J lost 4 bases, and 21 bases lay in between. The CDR3, as DNA: TGTGCCAGCAGCATACTCCTGCGCCGGGGTTGGTACGAGCAGTACTTC. As protein: CASSILLRRGWYEQYF.

This clone has at least ten counts. The chain recombines TRBV19 with TRBJ1-2, with 11 bases aligning to TRBD1. The CDR3 runs 13 residues. Germline CDR1 and CDR2: LNHDA and SQIVND (reference sequence). J was trimmed by 3 bases and V by 9 bases; bases with no gene match: 3. The CDR3 DNA is TGTGCCAGCAGGACAGGGGGCTACTATGGCTACACCTTC. It translates to CASRTGGYYGYTF.

The gene calls are TRBV28 and TRBJ1-1; 9 nucleotides align to TRBD1. Germline V lookup: CDR1 MDHEN, CDR2 SYDVKM. The CDR3 totals 14 residues. The V gene end was trimmed by 3 bases and the J gene end by 5 bases; junction bases not matched to a gene: 4. The chain's CDR3 is CASSFTGTGTEAFF. The CDR3 nucleotides are TGTGCCAGCAGTTTTACCGGGACAGGGACTGAAGCTTTCTTT.